This paragraph covers one T cell receptor (beta chain) sequence. Using immunoSEQ multiplex PCR, the repertoire was profiled, and TCRdb retains in-frame clones only, with some absent. The data hold a few hundred thousand clones, with about 90% observed a single time. The data stem from a study of blood T cell repertoires in COVID-19. Study background: Acute and convalescent COVID-19 samples came from the United States, Italy and Spain.

CDR3 length equals 15 residues. After removal of 0 bases from V and 0 bases from J, the junction contained 4 bases not matched to a gene. Looked up from germline, CDR1 is GTSNPN and CDR2 is SVGIG (reference sequence). V and J are TRBV30 and TRBJ2-7; 8 positions match TRBD1. This TCR came from a woman between 50 and 59 years old who had recovered from COVID-19. Sequenced input: peripheral blood. CDR3 amino acids: CAWSVRDRFSYEQYF. The CDR3 DNA is TGTGCCTGGAGTGTAAGGGACAGGTTCTCCTACGAGCAGTACTTC.